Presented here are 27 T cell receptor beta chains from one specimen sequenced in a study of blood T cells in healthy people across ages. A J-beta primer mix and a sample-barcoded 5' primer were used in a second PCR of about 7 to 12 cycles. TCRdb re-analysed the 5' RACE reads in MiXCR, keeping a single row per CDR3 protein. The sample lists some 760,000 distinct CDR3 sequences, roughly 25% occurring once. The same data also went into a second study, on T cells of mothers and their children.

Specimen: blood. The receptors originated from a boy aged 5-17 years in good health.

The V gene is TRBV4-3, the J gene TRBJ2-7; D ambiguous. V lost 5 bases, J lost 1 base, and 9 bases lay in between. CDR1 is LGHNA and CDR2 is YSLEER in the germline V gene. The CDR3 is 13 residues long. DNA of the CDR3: TGCGCCAGCAGCTCCCACACGTCCTACGAGCAGTACTTC. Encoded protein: CASSSHTSYEQYF.

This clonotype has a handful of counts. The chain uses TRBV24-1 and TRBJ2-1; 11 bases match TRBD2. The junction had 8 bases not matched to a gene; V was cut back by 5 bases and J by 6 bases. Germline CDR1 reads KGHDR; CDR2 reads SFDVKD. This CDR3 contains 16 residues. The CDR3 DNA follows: TGTGCCACCAGTGGTCACACGACTAGCGGGGTCAATGAGCAGTTCTTC. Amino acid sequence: CATSGHTTSGVNEQFF.

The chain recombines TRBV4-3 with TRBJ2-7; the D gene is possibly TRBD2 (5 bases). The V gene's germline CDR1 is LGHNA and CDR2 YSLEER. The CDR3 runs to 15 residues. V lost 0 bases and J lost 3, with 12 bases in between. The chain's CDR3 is CASSQDRDALYEQYF. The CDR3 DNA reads TGCGCCAGCAGCCAAGATCGGGATGCCCTCTACGAGCAGTACTTC.

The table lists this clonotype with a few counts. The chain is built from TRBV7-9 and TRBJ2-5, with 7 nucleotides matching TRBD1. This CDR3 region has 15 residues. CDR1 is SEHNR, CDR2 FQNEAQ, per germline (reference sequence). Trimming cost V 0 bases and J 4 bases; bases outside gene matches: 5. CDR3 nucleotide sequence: TGTGCCAGCAGCTTAGCCCGACAGGGACGAGAGACCCAGTACTTC. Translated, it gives CASSLARQGRETQYF.

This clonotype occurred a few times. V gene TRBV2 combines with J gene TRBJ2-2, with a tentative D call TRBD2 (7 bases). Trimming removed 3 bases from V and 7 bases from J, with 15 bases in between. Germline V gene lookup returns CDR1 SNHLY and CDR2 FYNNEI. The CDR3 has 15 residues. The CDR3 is CASSDAGAHGGELFF. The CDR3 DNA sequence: TGTGCCAGCAGTGATGCGGGGGCCCATGGCGGGGAGCTGTTTTTT.

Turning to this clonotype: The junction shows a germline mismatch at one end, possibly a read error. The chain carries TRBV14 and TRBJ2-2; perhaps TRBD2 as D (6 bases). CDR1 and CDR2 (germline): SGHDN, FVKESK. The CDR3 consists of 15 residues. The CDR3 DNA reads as TGTGCCAGCAGCCAAGTTTTGTCGAACACCGGGGGGCTGTTTTTT. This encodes CASSQVLSNTGGLFF.

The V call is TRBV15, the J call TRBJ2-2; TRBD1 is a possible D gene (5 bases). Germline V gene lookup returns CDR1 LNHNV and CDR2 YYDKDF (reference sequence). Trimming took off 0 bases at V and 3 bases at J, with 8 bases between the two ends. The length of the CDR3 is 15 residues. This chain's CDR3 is CATSRDEGDTGELFF. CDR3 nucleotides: TGTGCCACCAGCAGAGATGAAGGGGACACCGGGGAGCTGTTTTTT.

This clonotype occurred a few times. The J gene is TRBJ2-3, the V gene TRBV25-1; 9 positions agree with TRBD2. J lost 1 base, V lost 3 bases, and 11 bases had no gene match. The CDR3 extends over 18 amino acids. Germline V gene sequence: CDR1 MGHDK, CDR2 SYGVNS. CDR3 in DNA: TGTGCCAGCAGTGAGAGGGGAAAAGCGGGGGGCGGCACAGATACGCAGTATTTT. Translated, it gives CASSERGKAGGGTDTQYF.

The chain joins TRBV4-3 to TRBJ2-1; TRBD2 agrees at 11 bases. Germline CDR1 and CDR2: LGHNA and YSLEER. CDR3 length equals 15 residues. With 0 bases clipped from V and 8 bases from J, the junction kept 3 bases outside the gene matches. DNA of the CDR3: TGCGCCAGCAGCCAAGATAGGACTAGCGGGTATGAGCAGTTCTTC. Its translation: CASSQDRTSGYEQFF.

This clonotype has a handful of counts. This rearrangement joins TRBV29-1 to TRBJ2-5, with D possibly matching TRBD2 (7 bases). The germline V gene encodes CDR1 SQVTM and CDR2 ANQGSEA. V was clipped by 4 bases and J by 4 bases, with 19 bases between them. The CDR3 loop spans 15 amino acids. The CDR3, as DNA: TGCAGCGTTGCCAGAGGGGGGGCCGTCGGAGAGACCCAGTACTTC. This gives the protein CSVARGGAVGETQYF.

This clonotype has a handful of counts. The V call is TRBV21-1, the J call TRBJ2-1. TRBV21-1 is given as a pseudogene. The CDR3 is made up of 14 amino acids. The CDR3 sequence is CASSKLSGYNEQFF. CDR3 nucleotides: TGTGCCAGCAGCAAATTGTCAGGATACAATGAGCAGTTCTTC.

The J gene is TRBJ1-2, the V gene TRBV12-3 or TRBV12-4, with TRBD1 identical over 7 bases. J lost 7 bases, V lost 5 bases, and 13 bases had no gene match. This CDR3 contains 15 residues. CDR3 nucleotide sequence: TGTGCCAGCAGTCCCCCCCAGGGACAGAAAGCTGGCTACACCTTC. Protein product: CASSPPQGQKAGYTF.

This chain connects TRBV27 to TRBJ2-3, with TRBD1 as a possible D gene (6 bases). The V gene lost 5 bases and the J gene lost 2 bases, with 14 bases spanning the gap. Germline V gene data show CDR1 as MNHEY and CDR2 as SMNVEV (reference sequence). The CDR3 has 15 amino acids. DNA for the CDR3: TGTGCCAGCAGTGAGGACAGTGGTAACACAGATACGCAGTATTTT. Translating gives CASSEDSGNTDTQYF.

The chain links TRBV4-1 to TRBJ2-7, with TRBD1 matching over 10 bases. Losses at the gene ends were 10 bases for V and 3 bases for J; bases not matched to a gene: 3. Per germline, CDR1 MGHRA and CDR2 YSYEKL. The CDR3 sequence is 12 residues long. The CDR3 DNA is TGCGCCACGCGGGACAGGGGCTACGAGCAGTACTTC. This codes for CATRDRGYEQYF.

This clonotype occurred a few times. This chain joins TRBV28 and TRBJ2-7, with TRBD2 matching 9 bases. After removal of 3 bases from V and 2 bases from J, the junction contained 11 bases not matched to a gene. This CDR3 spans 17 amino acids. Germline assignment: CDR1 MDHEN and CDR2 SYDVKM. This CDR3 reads CASSFLNLAGYPYEQYF. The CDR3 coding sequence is TGTGCCAGCAGTTTCCTCAACCTAGCGGGATATCCCTACGAGCAGTACTTC.

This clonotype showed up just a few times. CDR3 residues: CASSNGQTNTGELFF. CDR3 nucleotide sequence: TGCGCCAGCAGCAACGGACAAACGAACACCGGGGAGCTGTTTTTT. V is TRBV5-1 and J is TRBJ2-2; D is perhaps TRBD1 (5 bases). The germline V gene has CDR1 SGHRS and CDR2 YFSETQ. CDR3 length: 15 residues. The germline V and J ends were trimmed by 4 bases and 0 bases, with 10 bases remaining between them.

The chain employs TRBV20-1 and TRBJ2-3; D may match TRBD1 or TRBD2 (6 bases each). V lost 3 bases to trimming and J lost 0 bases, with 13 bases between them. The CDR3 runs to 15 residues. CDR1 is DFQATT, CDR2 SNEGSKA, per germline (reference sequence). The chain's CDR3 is CSASVSGQSTDTQYF. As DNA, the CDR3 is TGCAGTGCTAGTGTTAGCGGACAGAGCACAGATACGCAGTATTTT.

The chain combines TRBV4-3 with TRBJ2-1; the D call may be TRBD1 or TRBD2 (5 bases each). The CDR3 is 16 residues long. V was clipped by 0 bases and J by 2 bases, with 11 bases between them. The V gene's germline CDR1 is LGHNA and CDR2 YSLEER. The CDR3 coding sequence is TGCGCCAGCAGCCAAGATCGGGGCGGAACCTACAATGAGCAGTTCTTC. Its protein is CASSQDRGGTYNEQFF.

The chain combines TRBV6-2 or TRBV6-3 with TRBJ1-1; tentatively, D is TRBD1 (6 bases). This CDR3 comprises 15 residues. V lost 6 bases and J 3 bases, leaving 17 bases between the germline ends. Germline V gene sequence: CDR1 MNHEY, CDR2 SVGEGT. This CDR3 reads CASRTTGYGYTEAFF. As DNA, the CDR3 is TGTGCCAGCAGGACTACAGGGTACGGATACACTGAAGCTTTCTTT.

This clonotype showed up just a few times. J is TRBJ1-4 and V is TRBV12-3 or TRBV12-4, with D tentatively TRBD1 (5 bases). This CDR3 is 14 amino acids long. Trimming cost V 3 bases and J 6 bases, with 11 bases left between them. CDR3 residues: CASSLAQGDEKLFF. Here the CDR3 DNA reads TGTGCCAGCAGTTTGGCCCAGGGAGATGAAAAACTGTTTTTT.

CDR3 sequence: CSVTGTSPSEQYF. The CDR3 bases are TGCAGCGTAACCGGGACAAGCCCCTCCGAGCAGTACTTC. The V call is TRBV29-1, the J call TRBJ2-5; tentative D call: TRBD1 (6 bases). The J call is doubtful: the DNA matches TRBJ2-7 better. The germline gives CDR1 SQVTM, CDR2 ANQGSEA. The CDR3 totals 13 residues.

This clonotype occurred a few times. CDR3 DNA sequence: TGTGCTAGTGGTTCCGGAGAGGACAATGAGCAGTTCTTC. It specifies CASGSGEDNEQFF. This chain connects TRBV12-5 to TRBJ2-1; D is ambiguous. CDR1 LGHNT and CDR2 FRNRAP come from the germline V gene. This CDR3 contains 13 residues. Deletions cut 4 bases from V and 5 bases from J, with 9 bases between. Full variable domain (missing parts from reference TRBV12-5 and TRBJ2-1): DARVTQTPRHKVTEMGQEVTMRCQPILGHNTVFWYRQTMMQGLELLAYFRNRAPLDDSGMPKDRFSAEMPDATLATLKIQPSEPRDSAVYFCASGSGEDNEQFFGPGTRLTVL.

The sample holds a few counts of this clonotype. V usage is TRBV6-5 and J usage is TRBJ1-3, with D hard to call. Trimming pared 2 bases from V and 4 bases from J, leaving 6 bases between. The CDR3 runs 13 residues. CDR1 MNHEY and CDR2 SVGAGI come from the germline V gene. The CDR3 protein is CASSYILGNTIYF. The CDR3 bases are TGTGCCAGCAGTTACATTTTAGGAAACACCATATATTTT.

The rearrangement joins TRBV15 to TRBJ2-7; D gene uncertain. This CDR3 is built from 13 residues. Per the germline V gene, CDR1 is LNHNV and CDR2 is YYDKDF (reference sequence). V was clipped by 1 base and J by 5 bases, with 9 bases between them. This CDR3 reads CATSRVTSDEQYF. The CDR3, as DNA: TGTGCCACCAGCAGAGTTACATCGGACGAGCAGTACTTC.

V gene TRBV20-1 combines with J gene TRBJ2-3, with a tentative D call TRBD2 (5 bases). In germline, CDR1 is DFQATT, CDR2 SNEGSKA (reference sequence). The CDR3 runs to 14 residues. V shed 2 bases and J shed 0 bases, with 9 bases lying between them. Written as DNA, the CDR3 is TGCAGTGCTAGATTTAGCGCGAGCACAGATACGCAGTATTTT. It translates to CSARFSASTDTQYF.

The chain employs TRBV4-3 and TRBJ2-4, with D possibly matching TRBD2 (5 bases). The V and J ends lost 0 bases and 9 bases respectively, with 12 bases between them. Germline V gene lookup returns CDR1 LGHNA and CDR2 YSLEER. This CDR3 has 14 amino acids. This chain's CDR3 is CASSQERSGGIQYF. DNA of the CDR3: TGCGCCAGCAGCCAAGAACGAAGCGGTGGCATTCAGTACTTC.

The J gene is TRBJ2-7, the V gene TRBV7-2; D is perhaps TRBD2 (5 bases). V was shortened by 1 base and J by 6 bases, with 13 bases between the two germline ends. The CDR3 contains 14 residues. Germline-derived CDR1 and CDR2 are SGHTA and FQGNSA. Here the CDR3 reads CASSLGSSLGEQYF. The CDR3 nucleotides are TGTGCCAGCAGCTTAGGGTCTAGCTTAGGCGAGCAGTACTTC.